This T cell receptor (beta chain) was obtained from a study of blood T cell repertoires in COVID-19. Germline lookup yields CDR1 SGHTA and CDR2 FQGNSA. Trimming cost V 7 bases and J 8 bases, with 10 bases left between them. The CDR3 has 11 residues. Generated by immunoSEQ multiplex PCR, the TCRdb table keeps only in-frame clones and is missing some. This sample carries around 180,000 clones, approximately 84% of them seen once, and the ten largest clones take less than 15%. Membership in each cohort depended on participant-reported clinical history. Material: PBMCs or T cells enriched from blood (not recorded which). The source of this sequence is a man aged 50 or older who had recovered from COVID-19. The genes are TRBV7-2 and TRBJ2-3; a possible D gene is TRBD1 (5 bases). The CDR3 coding sequence is TGTGCCAGCACCTCCCAGGGTACGCAGTATTTT. Translated: CASTSQGTQYF.